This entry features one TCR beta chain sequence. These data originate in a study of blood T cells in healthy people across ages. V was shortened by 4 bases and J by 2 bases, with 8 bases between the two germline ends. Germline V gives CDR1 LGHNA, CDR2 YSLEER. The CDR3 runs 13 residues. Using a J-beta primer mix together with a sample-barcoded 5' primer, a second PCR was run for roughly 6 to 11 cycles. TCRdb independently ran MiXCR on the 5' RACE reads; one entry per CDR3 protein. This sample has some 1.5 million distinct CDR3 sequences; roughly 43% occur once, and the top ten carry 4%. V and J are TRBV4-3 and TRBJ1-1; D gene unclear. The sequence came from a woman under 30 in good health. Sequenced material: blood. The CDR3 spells CASSRSLNTEAFF. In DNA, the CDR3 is TGCGCCAGCAGCCGTTCTCTTAACACTGAAGCTTTCTTT.